This T cell receptor (beta chain) derives from a study of Ad26.COV2.S vaccination and SARS-CoV-2 variants. Study-wide findings and caveats: Measures of TCR breadth and depth may have fallen short of total T cell responses. Substantial response breadth was reportedly seen for spike-specific CD8+ and CD4+ T cells after vaccination.

Assay: immunoSEQ multiplex PCR; the TCRdb copy retains only in-frame clones and omits some. The sample consists of about 460,000 clones, roughly nine tenths of them appearing once. Details on this clone: Its antigen is as yet unknown.

Indicated treatment: around 19 received Ad26.COV2.S at low or high dose, single or two shots; 5 received placebo; per-sample allocation not given. Vaccine and placebo recipients were sampled on day 63 after the first injection. Per germline, CDR1 KGHSH and CDR2 LQKENI. Trimming removed 3 bases at V and 2 bases at J, with 10 bases between. The CDR3 extends over 14 amino acids. The chain has TRBV18 and TRBJ1-1; D gene unclear. The sequence was obtained from a person between 18 and 59 years old who received the Ad26.COV2.S COVID-19 vaccine or a placebo. This specimen consisted of peripheral blood, obtained in a trial of Ad26.COV2.S vaccine versus placebo. The CDR3 spells CASSPGTDNTEAFF. CDR3 in DNA: TGTGCCAGCTCACCCGGCACTGATAACACTGAAGCTTTCTTT.